This is a list of T cell receptor beta chains from one sample in a study of control samples from healthy donors and cancer patients. Some clones are missing from TCRdb's copy, which holds only in-frame ones; the method was immunoSEQ multiplex PCR. Of 150,000 to 200,000 clones in the sample, roughly 91% were seen once. Sequences were obtained from blood. The receptors were sampled from a woman under 40 in good health. Both conserved end residues are trimmed from each CDR3. Fields, in order: V gene, J gene, CDR3 protein.

TRBV12-3/TRBV12-4	TRBJ1-3	ASSLGPGNTIY
TRBV25-1	TRBJ2-7	ASSAGTGSSYEQY
TRBV12-3/TRBV12-4	TRBJ1-2	ASSLGGSYGYT
TRBV5-1	TRBJ2-5	ASSLGGTGYQTQY
TRBV7-2	TRBJ2-7	ASSLDRSAYEQY
TRBV19	TRBJ1-2	ASSITPLNYGYT
TRBV10-3	TRBJ1-2	AISDSDRGPYGYT
TRBV7-8	TRBJ1-6	ASSHDRSSYNSPLH
TRBV6-5	TRBJ1-6	TSNTGTNNSPLH
TRBV7-6	TRBJ2-7	ASSLGGGGGPDEQY
TRBV6-6	TRBJ2-3	ASSWGGASTDTQY
TRBV6-5	TRBJ2-5	ASSYRGETQY
TRBV6-6	TRBJ2-7	ASSRLAGPYEQY
TRBV12-1	TRBJ2-5	ASSYRLAGVETQY
TRBV25-1	TRBJ1-4	ASSARRGSNEKLF
TRBV2	TRBJ1-6	ASSERGGGAYNSPLH
TRBV4-3	TRBJ1-3	ASSPQGGSGNTIY
TRBV12-3/TRBV12-4	TRBJ2-7	ASTLQGIYEQY